The 2 T cell receptor beta chains reported below all come from one sample, sequenced in a study of T-cell memory formation after mild COVID-19. A single record per CDR3 protein comes from TCRdb applying MiXCR to the 5' RACE reads. The sample lists about 340,000 distinct CDR3 sequences, roughly 20% occurring once. The sequenced material came from PBMCs or a T cell subset sorted from them (not recorded which). These receptors came from an adult woman who had mild COVID-19 (a few samples of this study predate the infection). Cell type and time point are not known.

The J gene is TRBJ1-3, the V gene TRBV6-5, with D hard to call. Germline CDR1 is MNHEY and CDR2 is SVGAGI. V gave up 0 bases and J gave up 3 bases, with 9 bases separating them. The CDR3 length is 15 residues. The CDR3: CASSYSPGFGNTIYF. CDR3 DNA: TGTGCCAGCAGTTACTCCCCGGGATTTGGAAACACCATATATTTT.

This clonotype showed up just a few times. The chain is built from TRBV5-1 and TRBJ1-1; 12 bases line up with TRBD1. Germline V gives CDR1 SGHRS, CDR2 YFSETQ. This CDR3 is 15 amino acids long. The ends lost 4 bases at V and 5 bases at J; junction bases unmatched: 6. The CDR3: CASSQGTGGKTEAFF. The CDR3 region has the DNA TGCGCCAGCAGCCAAGGGACAGGGGGCAAAACTGAAGCTTTCTTT.